This TCR beta chain derives from a study of beta chain features in type 1 diabetes. Findings and caveats of the study: Researchers report that Type 1 diabetes patients had moderately but significantly shorter TCRB CDR3s across all four CD4+ subsets.

Every bit of the isolated RNA underwent reverse transcription, so sequencing read expressed TCRB transcripts. Profiling relied on immunoSEQ multiplex PCR, and the TCRdb table lists in-frame clones only, not all of them. The sample holds some 25,000 clones, roughly three fifths seen once. The CDR3 length is 13 residues. The ends lost 6 bases at V and 1 base at J; junction bases unmatched: 2. The germline CDR1 and CDR2 sequences are KGHSH and LQKENI. Concerning this clone itself: Its target is unknown.

Material for sequencing was Tregs from blood. The origin of this receptor is a woman younger than 35 with type 1 diabetes. This sequence joins TRBV18 and TRBJ2-5; 7 nucleotides agree with TRBD1. The CDR3 spells CASSGQTQETQYF. Here the CDR3 DNA reads TGTGCCAGCTCGGGACAGACCCAAGAGACCCAGTACTTC.